This TCR beta chain was retrieved from a study of vaccination and CD4 T cells after COVID-19. Study as a whole: Median time from second vaccine dose to sampling was roughly 72 days (14 to 241). Overlapping peptides of the spike proteins of SARS-CoV-2, HCoV-NL63, HCoV-OC43 and HCoV-229E were used for cell stimulation.

Described treatment: roughly nine-day PBMC culture with coronavirus spike peptide pools or control peptides (ViraFEST assay). Cultured CD4+ T cells had their DNA profiled by the Oncomine TCR Beta short-read assay. Genomic DNA was extracted from cultured CD4+ T cells. TCRdb reanalysed the PCR reads using MiXCR and keeps one entry per CDR3 protein. Seen here are 9,500 to 15,000 distinct CDR3 sequences, 50% to 55% observed once, and the top ten hold about a sixth. This clonotype was seen only once. What it binds is unknown. There are 12 residues in the CDR3. V was pared by 0 bases and J by 9 bases, with 8 bases between. Germline V gives CDR1 LNHNV, CDR2 YYDKDF (reference sequence).

The sequence derives from a human donor with COVID-19. The rearrangement links TRBV15 to TRBJ1-2; D remains unclear. This sample comprised cultured CD4+ T cells from blood, obtained after SARS-CoV-2 vaccination. CDR3: CATSRDRVSYTF. The CDR3 DNA reads TGTGCCACCAGCAGAGATAGGGTTAGCTACACCTTC.